This is a list of T cell receptor beta chains from one sample in a study of T cell responses to AZD1222 COVID-19 vaccine. Method: immunoSEQ multiplex PCR; TCRdb's copy keeps in-frame clones and lacks some. Altogether just over 80,000 clones are present, approximately 90% being singletons, with the ten largest covering 4.5% to 6%. Specimen: peripheral blood, collected on day 0 of AZD1222 vaccination. The source of these receptors is an adult in good health. The CDR3 runs from the conserved cysteine through the conserved F or W. Each record gives: clone size, D gene, V gene, J gene, CDR3 DNA, CDR3 protein. D genes are given only for firm matches. Rows give clone size only sometimes, using once, few, many, or a class for an expanded clone.

NA	TRBD1	TRBV6-5	TRBJ1-2	TGTGCCAGCAGTTACATGGGGACAGCAGATGGCTACACCTTC	CASSYMGTADGYTF
NA	NA	TRBV5-1	TRBJ2-2	TGCGCCAGCCAAGGAGGGACGACCACCGGGGAGCTGTTTTTT	CASQGGTTTGELFF
NA	TRBD1	TRBV10-3	TRBJ1-4	TGTGCCATCAGTGAGTACGGGACAGGAAATGAAAAACTGTTTTTT	CAISEYGTGNEKLFF
NA	TRBD1	TRBV6-1	TRBJ1-2	TGTGCCAGCAGTGACCTGACAGGGGCTGGCTACACCTTC	CASSDLTGAGYTF
NA	NA	TRBV5-1	TRBJ2-1	TGCGCCAGCAGCTTGGAAGGGACAACCAGCTACAATGAGCAGTTCTTC	CASSLEGTTSYNEQFF
NA	NA	TRBV27	TRBJ1-1	TGTGCCAGCAGTTCGCGCAGTGTCCCTGAAGCTTTCTTT	CASSSRSVPEAFF
NA	TRBD1	TRBV5-1	TRBJ1-2	TGCGCCAGCAGCTGGACAGGGGAGCACTATGGCTACACCTTC	CASSWTGEHYGYTF
NA	NA	TRBV5-6	TRBJ1-5	TGTGCCAGCAGCTTTGGGTCGGGCCAGCCCCAGCATTTT	CASSFGSGQPQHF
NA	NA	TRBV7-2	TRBJ2-1	TGTGCCAGCAGCTTATCGACAGGCGGATACAATGAGCAGTTCTTC	CASSLSTGGYNEQFF
NA	NA	TRBV6-5	TRBJ1-2	TGTGCCAGCAGTTACTCCGGCAGGGTTGGCTATGGCTACACCTTC	CASSYSGRVGYGYTF
NA	NA	TRBV6-5	TRBJ1-2	TGTGCCAGCAGTTATTCGAACAGAGGCTATGGCTACACCTTC	CASSYSNRGYGYTF
NA	NA	TRBV9	TRBJ1-5	TGTGCCAGCAGCGTATGGAGGCCTGGTCAGCCCCAGCATTTT	CASSVWRPGQPQHF
NA	NA	TRBV7-8	TRBJ2-3	TGTGCCAGCAGCCCTCGACACTCAGCTCCCTCAGATACGCAGTATTTT	CASSPRHSAPSDTQYF
NA	NA	TRBV5-8	TRBJ1-2	TGTGCCAGCAGCTTGGTTGGGGAGAACTATGGCTACACCTTC	CASSLVGENYGYTF
NA	NA	TRBV11-2	TRBJ1-1	TGTGCCAGCAGCTTATGGGACGGACGGTCCGCTTTCTTT	CASSLWDGRSAFF
few	NA	TRBV24-1	TRBJ2-1	TGTGCCACCAGTGAAGATAATGAGCAGTTCTTC	CATSEDNEQFF
NA	NA	TRBV5-6	TRBJ1-1	TGTGCCAGCAGCTTGGCGGGGAACACTGAAGCTTTCTTT	CASSLAGNTEAFF
NA	NA	TRBV21-1	TRBJ1-5	TGTGCCAGCAGCAGTAAACAGGGGAATTGCAATCAGCCCCAGCATTTT	CASSSKQGNCNQPQHF
once	TRBD1	TRBV24-1	TRBJ1-1	TGTGCCACCAGTGATGACAGGGGAGGCACTGAAGCTTTCTTT	CATSDDRGGTEAFF
few	NA	TRBV7-3	TRBJ2-7	TGTGCCAGCAGCCCGCAGGGTCCCGGCGAGCAGTACTTC	CASSPQGPGEQYF
NA	NA	TRBV4-1	TRBJ1-1	TGCGCCAGCAGCCAAGTTCTGGGCACTGAAGCTTTCTTT	CASSQVLGTEAFF
NA	TRBD2	TRBV7-8	TRBJ2-1	TGTGCCAGCAGCTTTAGCCTAGCGGGGGGGGAGTCCTACAATGAGCAGTTCTTC	CASSFSLAGGESYNEQFF
NA	NA	TRBV3-1/TRBV3-2	TRBJ1-2	TGTGCCAGCAGCCAAGTAGGTGAAGGCTATGGCTACACCTTC	CASSQVGEGYGYTF
NA	TRBD2	TRBV4-2	TRBJ2-5	TGTGCCAGCAGCCAAGATAGCCTAGCGGGGATTCAAGTCCAGTACTTC	CASSQDSLAGIQVQYF
NA	NA	TRBV24-1	TRBJ2-7	TGTGCCACCAGTGATACATGGGAGCAGTACTTC	CATSDTWEQYF
NA	NA	TRBV7-9	TRBJ2-7	TGTGCCAGCAGCCCAAGCGGCTCCTACGAGCAGTACTTC	CASSPSGSYEQYF
NA	TRBD1	TRBV7-9	TRBJ1-2	TGTGCCAGCAGCTCCCTAGGGACAGGCGTCGAGGGCTACACCTTC	CASSSLGTGVEGYTF
once	TRBD1	TRBV15	TRBJ2-7	TGTGCCACCAGCAGTCCCGGGACAGCCACCTACGAGCAGTACTTC	CATSSPGTATYEQYF
NA	NA	TRBV6-5	TRBJ1-2	TGTGCCAGCAGTCCGACAAACAGGGATGGCTACACCTTC	CASSPTNRDGYTF
NA	NA	TRBV12-3/TRBV12-4	TRBJ1-2	TGTGCCAGCAGTTTCGAGGCAGGGGAATCCTTC	CASSFEAGESF
NA	NA	TRBV28	TRBJ1-2	TGTGCCAGCAGTTCCCGACTTTTTTTCTATGGCTACACCTTC	CASSSRLFFYGYTF
NA	NA	TRBV30	TRBJ1-6	TGTGCCTACCATCACCCTCTGGTCCCCCCGGGACTCTTAAATTCACCCCTCCACTTT	CAYHHPLVPPGLLNSPLHF
NA	TRBD2	TRBV9	TRBJ2-3	TGTGCCAGCAGCCCCTTCGGGGGGAAACTAATCACAGATACGCAGTATTTT	CASSPFGGKLITDTQYF